The clone carrying this T cell receptor (beta chain) was detected a few times. Using its own MiXCR run on the 5' RACE reads, TCRdb lists one record per CDR3 protein. The sample has around 220,000 distinct CDR3 sequences; more than 13% are singletons. Everyone who gave samples was a healthy Caucasian. The record originates from a study of identical twins. The CDR3 runs 14 residues. The V and J ends lost 0 bases and 11 bases respectively, with 19 bases between them. The germline gives CDR1 DFQATT, CDR2 SNEGSKA (reference sequence). Sequencing was performed on memory (CD45RO+) T cells sorted from blood. This chain links TRBV20-1 with TRBJ1-1; D unclear. This clonotype was obtained from a woman aged 18-29 years in good health. CDR3 nucleotides: TGCAGTGCTAGAGATACGGAAGGTGACCTTAGCGCTTTCTTT. Translating gives CSARDTEGDLSAFF.